This T cell receptor (beta chain) was identified in a study of CD8 T cells in Susac syndrome. The RNA input was about 0.5 to 1 ug, and it was reverse transcribed with random hexamers. TCRdb reprocessed the immunoSEQ multiplex PCR reads via MiXCR and lists one record per CDR3 protein. Among just under 150,000 distinct CDR3 sequences listed, 94% were seen once. Trimming pared 5 bases from V and 5 bases from J, leaving 8 bases between. Germline assignment: CDR1 MNHEY and CDR2 SMNVEV (reference sequence). The CDR3 spans 12 residues. The authors sequenced TCR beta from blood CD8+ and CD4+ T cells. This TCR was sampled from a human donor in good health. V and J are TRBV27 and TRBJ2-3, with a tentative D call TRBD1 (5 bases). Sequencing was performed on CD4+ T cells from PBMCs. CDR3 sequence reads: CASSTQGDTQYF. In DNA form, the CDR3 reads TGTGCCAGCAGTACCCAGGGAGATACGCAGTATTTT.